This T cell receptor beta chain was retrieved from a study of T cell repertoires in cytomegalovirus infection. The CDR3 loop spans 17 amino acids. V lost 7 bases and J 2 bases, leaving 21 bases between the germline ends. Germline CDR1 and CDR2: LNHDA and SQIVND (reference sequence). Study-wide findings and caveats: Accumulated public TCR beta family frequency recognized individuals carrying CMV together with the relevant HLA. Ex vivo, HLA-C-restricted CMV-specific TCR beta clonotypes prevailed over the rest of the response.

TCRdb redid the calling of the reads with MiXCR, one entry per CDR3 protein. The table lists hundreds of thousands of distinct CDR3 sequences, approximately 40% of them singletons. Comment on this clonotype: Its antigen remains unidentified.

This receptor was identified in a human donor in good health (CMV status not recorded). Some clones in this sample may be carry-over from other donors' samples. The starting material was cultured PBMCs, obtained from culture after CMV antigen stimulation. This sequence joins TRBV19 and TRBJ2-1; the D gene could be TRBD1 or TRBD2 (6 bases each). CDR3: CASTPYLGGAPYNEQFF. In DNA form, the CDR3 reads TGTGCCAGTACCCCGTATCTCGGGGGCGCCCCCTACAATGAGCAGTTCTTC.